A single sample gave rise to the 23 T cell receptor beta chains below, sequenced in a study of CD8 T cells in Susac syndrome. With random hexamers, reverse transcription was performed on about 0.45 to 1 ug of RNA. TCRdb processed the immunoSEQ multiplex PCR reads anew with MiXCR; each CDR3 protein has one entry. The profile shows almost 450,000 distinct CDR3 sequences, more than 70% of them singletons. Sample: CD8+ T cells from PBMCs. The receptors stem from a human donor with multiple sclerosis.

This clonotype was detected only once. The chain recombines TRBV27 with TRBJ1-4, with TRBD1 as a possible D gene (5 bases). The CDR3 length is 14 residues. CDR1 and CDR2 from the germline V gene are MNHEY and SMNVEV (reference sequence). V was clipped by 3 bases and J by 8 bases, with 13 bases between them. This chain's CDR3 is CASSFHPGEEKLFF. The CDR3 nucleotides are TGTGCCAGCAGTTTCCACCCGGGGGAGGAAAAACTGTTTTTT.

This CDR3 reads CASSPPTAGESGEQFF. DNA of the CDR3: TGTGCCAGCAGTCCGCCAACAGCGGGAGAGAGCGGTGAGCAGTTCTTC. The rearrangement links TRBV6-1 to TRBJ2-1; 8 nucleotides match TRBD2. CDR3 length equals 16 residues. Germline CDR1 and CDR2: MNHNS and SASEGT. J gave up 9 bases and V 5 bases, and 15 bases lay outside the gene matches.

This clonotype occurred a few times. The chain employs TRBV5-4 and TRBJ1-3; no clear D gene. Germline values: CDR1 SGHNT, CDR2 YYREEE (reference sequence). The CDR3 has 14 amino acids. Trimming cost V 2 bases and J 1 base, with 7 bases left between them. This CDR3 is CASSFWGSGNTIYF. The CDR3 DNA follows: TGTGCCAGCAGCTTTTGGGGTTCTGGAAACACCATATATTTT. Full variable domain (remainder filled in from reference TRBV5-4 and TRBJ1-3): ETGVTQSPTHLIKTRGQQVTLRCSSQSGHNTVSWYQQALGQGPQFIFQYYREEENGRGNFPPRFSGLQFPNYSSELNVNALELDDSALYLCASSFWGSGNTIYFGEGSWLTVV.

V is TRBV19 and J is TRBJ2-7; possibly TRBD1 for D (5 bases). Trimming took 3 bases from V and 3 from J, leaving 12 bases between them. Germline CDR1 and CDR2: LNHDA and SQIVND (reference sequence). The CDR3 consists of 14 residues. CDR3 protein: CASSISDTYYEQYF. The CDR3 region has the DNA TGTGCCAGTAGTATCTCGGACACTTACTACGAGCAGTACTTC.

V and J are TRBV12-3 or TRBV12-4 and TRBJ2-2; D remains ambiguous. The CDR3 has 14 amino acids. V was clipped by 1 base and J by 6 bases, with 9 bases between them. The CDR3 DNA reads TGTGCCAGCAGTTTAGAGGCTTTGGCCGGGGAGCTGTTTTTT. Translated, it gives CASSLEALAGELFF.

This clonotype was counted once. The chain is built from TRBV4-1 and TRBJ1-1, with 7 bases lining up with TRBD1. CDR3 length: 17 amino acids. With V trimmed by 4 bases and J by 6 bases, 17 bases remained unmatched. Germline CDR1 is MGHRA and CDR2 is YSYEKL. In DNA form, the CDR3 reads TGCGCCAGCAGCCCCCGCTTCTCAGGGGGGGGGACTGCTGAAGCTTTCTTT. Its translation is CASSPRFSGGGTAEAFF.

This chain joins TRBV12-5 and TRBJ1-2; D unclear. V lost 3 bases and J lost 2, with 7 bases in between. Germline V lookup: CDR1 LGHNT, CDR2 FRNRAP. This CDR3 is 13 amino acids long. For the CDR3, the DNA is TGTGCTAGTGGTTTTTACGAGAACTATGGCTACACCTTC. Translation: CASGFYENYGYTF. The whole variable domain, filled in from reference TRBV12-5 and TRBJ1-2, reads DARVTQTPRHKVTEMGQEVTMRCQPILGHNTVFWYRQTMMQGLELLAYFRNRAPLDDSGMPKDRFSAEMPDATLATLKIQPSEPRDSAVYFCASGFYENYGYTFGSGTRLTVV.

This chain joins TRBV16 and TRBJ2-1; D remains unclear. CDR1 and CDR2 from the germline V gene are KGHSY and FQNENV. The CDR3 loop spans 15 amino acids. V was cut by 4 bases and J by 8 bases, with 18 bases left in between. The chain's CDR3 is CASSLERAGNHEQFF. The CDR3, as DNA: TGTGCCAGCAGCCTCGAAAGGGCTGGCAACCATGAGCAGTTCTTC.

This clonotype was seen only a few times. The chain carries TRBV5-4 and TRBJ2-5; D call uncertain. Germline V gene sequence: CDR1 SGHNT, CDR2 YYREEE (reference sequence). With 1 base removed from V and 1 base from J, the gap between germline ends came to 11 bases. This CDR3 is built from 15 residues. CDR3 residues: CASSLIQSTQETQYF. The CDR3 nucleotides read TGTGCCAGCAGCTTGATCCAGAGCACCCAAGAGACCCAGTACTTC.

The chain uses TRBV7-4 and TRBJ1-1; 12 positions agree with TRBD1. The CDR3 contains 15 residues. V was pared by 5 bases and J by 3 bases, with 4 bases of the junction left unmatched. Per the germline V gene, CDR1 is SGHVT and CDR2 is SQSDAQ. In DNA, the CDR3 is TGTGCCAGCAGCGCGGGACAGGGGGCGGACACTGAAGCTTTCTTT. Its protein product is CASSAGQGADTEAFF.

V and J are TRBV10-3 and TRBJ2-5; TRBD2 matches at 8 bases. The ends lost 2 bases at V and 5 bases at J; junction bases unmatched: 7. The CDR3 has 15 amino acids. Per the germline V gene, CDR1 is ENHRY and CDR2 is SYGVKD. DNA of the CDR3: TGTGCCATCAGTGAGCGGGGACTAGGGGTGGAGACCCAGTACTTC. This translates into CAISERGLGVETQYF.

V is TRBV28 and J is TRBJ2-7; weak D call: TRBD1 (5 bases). This CDR3 spans 15 amino acids. V dropped 8 bases and J dropped 1 base, with 18 bases sitting between them. CDR1 is MDHEN, CDR2 SYDVKM, per germline. CDR3 DNA: TGTGCCAGCCTTCCTAAGACAGAAACATCCTACGAGCAGTACTTC. This translates into CASLPKTETSYEQYF.

The chain joins TRBV20-1 to TRBJ2-2; tentatively, D is TRBD1 (6 bases). Germline V gene sequence: CDR1 DFQATT, CDR2 SNEGSKA (reference sequence). This CDR3 region has 17 residues. V was pared by 1 base and J by 0 bases, with 15 bases between. CDR3 nucleotides: TGCAGTGCTAGAGCCGGGTGGACAGACACGAACACCGGGGAGCTGTTTTTT. Amino acids: CSARAGWTDTNTGELFF.

The chain employs TRBV30 and TRBJ2-3; possibly TRBD2 for D (5 bases). CDR1 and CDR2 from the germline V gene are GTSNPN and SVGIG (reference sequence). V was trimmed by 0 bases and J by 0 bases, leaving 10 bases between them. The CDR3 runs to 15 residues. CDR3 loop: CAWSVSGFSTDTQYF. DNA for the CDR3: TGTGCCTGGAGTGTATCGGGATTTAGCACAGATACGCAGTATTTT.

The chain has TRBV30 and TRBJ1-3; D possibly corresponds to TRBD1 (5 bases). This CDR3 is 14 amino acids long. V was clipped by 8 bases and J by 2 bases, with 16 bases between them. The germline V gene encodes CDR1 GTSNPN and CDR2 SVGIG (reference sequence). CDR3 loop: CAQEPGGTGNTIYF. The CDR3 nucleotides are TGTGCCCAGGAACCTGGGGGGACTGGAAACACCATATATTTT.

This chain links TRBV7-9 with TRBJ2-2, with 8 bases aligning to TRBD2. Germline V gene sequence: CDR1 SEHNR, CDR2 FQNEAQ (reference sequence). The CDR3 runs to 15 residues. The junction had 7 bases not matched to a gene; V was cut back by 4 bases and J by 6 bases. This CDR3 is CASSSSGGVSGELFF. DNA for the CDR3: TGTGCCAGCAGCTCAAGCGGGGGAGTGTCCGGGGAGCTGTTTTTT.

The rearrangement links TRBV4-1 to TRBJ1-5; TRBD1 is a possible D gene (5 bases). Trimming stripped 3 bases from V and 6 bases from J, with 12 bases between. CDR3 length: 14 residues. The V gene's germline CDR1 is MGHRA and CDR2 YSYEKL. The CDR3 DNA reads as TGCGCCAGCAGCCAGGCAGGGAGTTTTCAGCCCCAGCATTTT. Translated, it gives CASSQAGSFQPQHF.

This clonotype showed up just once. The CDR3 DNA reads as TGTGCCAGCAGCGTAGAGGAGAACACTGAAGCTTTCTTT. Its protein is CASSVEENTEAFF. This chain uses TRBV9 with TRBJ1-1; D gene uncertain. This CDR3 is 13 amino acids long. Germline V lookup: CDR1 SGDLS, CDR2 YYNGEE. The V and J ends lost 0 bases and 1 base respectively, with 4 bases between them.

This chain uses TRBV27 with TRBJ1-2; 9 positions agree with TRBD1. The CDR3 runs 16 residues. The germline V gene has CDR1 MNHEY and CDR2 SMNVEV (reference sequence). Germline trimming cut 2 bases from V and 2 bases from J; bases unmatched to any gene: 6. The CDR3 loop reads CASSLRGGQGNYGYTF. The CDR3 DNA reads as TGTGCCAGCAGTTTAAGAGGGGGACAGGGCAACTATGGCTACACCTTC.

This clonotype appeared a single time. The CDR3 bases are TGCAGTGCTAGAGATCCATTAGGAATAAACTATGGCTACACCTTC. This encodes CSARDPLGINYGYTF. V gene TRBV20-1 combines with J gene TRBJ1-2; no definite D call. Per the germline V gene, CDR1 is DFQATT and CDR2 is SNEGSKA (reference sequence). V lost 0 bases and J lost 2, with 13 bases in between. This CDR3 spans 15 amino acids.

V is TRBV7-6 and J is TRBJ1-1; weak D call: TRBD1 (5 bases). From germline, CDR1 is SGHVS and CDR2 FNYEAQ. V gave up 0 bases and J gave up 2 bases, with 13 bases separating them. The CDR3 runs to 16 residues. The CDR3 spells CASSLAGAGPNTEAFF. In DNA, the CDR3 is TGTGCCAGCAGCTTAGCTGGGGCAGGGCCCAACACTGAAGCTTTCTTT.

There are a few counts of this clonotype. The rearrangement joins TRBV25-1 to TRBJ2-2; no firm D call. The CDR3 totals 12 residues. Trimming removed 8 bases at V and 3 bases at J, with 7 bases between. CDR1 and CDR2 from the germline V gene are MGHDK and SYGVNS. CDR3 in amino acids: CASSEDTGELFF. The CDR3 nucleotides are TGTGCCAGCTCTGAAGACACCGGGGAGCTGTTTTTT.

This clonotype was recorded once. This chain links TRBV3-1 with TRBJ2-7; 7 nucleotides line up with TRBD1. CDR3 length: 15 residues. Germline V CDR1 and CDR2: LGHDT, YNNKEL (reference sequence). V lost 3 bases to trimming and J lost 3 bases; unmatched junction nucleotides: 8. The DNA of the CDR3 is TGTGCCAGCAGCCAGGATATGACAGGGTACTACGAGCAGTACTTC. This codes for CASSQDMTGYYEQYF.